Following are 16 T cell receptor beta chains from one sample sequenced in a study of CD8 T cells in ankylosing spondylitis. TCRdb ran MiXCR on the 5' RACE reads and lists one entry per CDR3 protein. The sample has about 39,000 distinct CDR3 sequences; 9% to 12% are singletons. The sequencing input was blood, either unsorted or a sorted T cell fraction (not recorded which). These receptors were taken from a male donor with ankylosing spondylitis or in good health (not recorded which).

There are many counts of this clonotype. CDR3 nucleotides: TGCGCCAGCAGTTTTTCGGGCAGCACGAACACCGGGGAGCTGTTTTTT. It encodes CASSFSGSTNTGELFF. V usage is TRBV5-1 and J usage is TRBJ2-2, with D unresolved. Germline assignment: CDR1 SGHRS and CDR2 YFSETQ. The CDR3 is 16 residues long. V lost 5 bases and J lost 0, with 14 bases in between.

This clonotype was seen many times. The rearrangement joins TRBV20-1 to TRBJ1-5; 7 nucleotides agree with TRBD1. The CDR3 loop spans 12 amino acids. CDR1 is DFQATT, CDR2 SNEGSKA, per germline (reference sequence). J was trimmed by 6 bases and V by 6 bases; bases with no gene match: 5. CDR3: CSASQGGQPQHF. CDR3 DNA sequence: TGCAGTGCCTCGCAGGGGGGTCAGCCCCAGCATTTT.

This clonotype has more than one count but fewer than ten. The rearrangement links TRBV7-3 to TRBJ2-5, with a weak D call TRBD1 (5 bases). CDR1 and CDR2 from the germline V gene are SGHTA and FQGTGA. With 5 bases removed from V and 3 bases from J, the gap between germline ends came to 10 bases. The CDR3 loop spans 13 amino acids. Here the CDR3 reads CASSATDKETQYF. CDR3 DNA: TGTGCCAGCAGCGCGACGGACAAAGAGACCCAGTACTTC. Full variable domain (missing parts from reference TRBV7-3 and TRBJ2-5): GAGVSQTPSNKVTEKGKYVELRCDPISGHTALYWYRQSLGQGPEFLIYFQGTGAADDSGLPNDRFFAVRPEGSVSTLKIQRTERGDSAVYLCASSATDKETQYFGPGTRLLVL.

This clonotype was counted many times. The genes are TRBV20-1 and TRBJ2-1; 15 bases line up with TRBD2. Germline-derived CDR1 and CDR2 are DFQATT and SNEGSKA (reference sequence). The CDR3 is made up of 19 amino acids. The J segment lost 0 bases and the V segment lost 1 base, leaving 7 bases of the junction unmatched. The CDR3 DNA sequence: TGCAGTGCTAGAGCGGGACTAGCGGGAGGACGGTCCTCCTACAATGAGCAGTTCTTC. The encoded protein is CSARAGLAGGRSSYNEQFF.

The genes are TRBV12-3 or TRBV12-4 and TRBJ1-6, with D hard to call. V shed 6 bases and J shed 14 bases, with 17 bases lying between them. CDR3 size: 13 residues. CDR3 nucleotide sequence: TGTGCCAGCAGGAAAGGACTGGAGGGATCCCTCCACTTT. It encodes CASRKGLEGSLHF.

V usage is TRBV5-1 and J usage is TRBJ2-7, with D perhaps being TRBD1 or TRBD2 (5 bases each). V lost 1 base and J 2 bases, leaving 16 bases between the germline ends. Germline CDR1 is SGHRS and CDR2 is YFSETQ. The CDR3 has 16 residues. CDR3 region: CASSLKGEGLAYEQYF. CDR3 nucleotides: TGCGCCAGCAGCTTGAAGGGAGAGGGGCTCGCCTACGAGCAGTACTTC. The whole variable domain, filled in from reference TRBV5-1 and TRBJ2-7, reads KAGVTQTPRYLIKTRGQQVTLSCSPISGHRSVSWYQQTPGQGLQFLFEYFSETQRNKGNFPGRFSGRQFSNSRSEMNVSTLELGDSALYLCASSLKGEGLAYEQYFGPGTRLTVT.

This clonotype has at least ten counts. The V gene is TRBV4-2, the J gene TRBJ1-5; D gene uncertain. Germline CDR1 is LGHNA and CDR2 is YNFKEQ. The CDR3 runs 16 residues. Trimming pared 0 bases from V and 0 bases from J, leaving 9 bases between. As DNA, the CDR3 is TGTGCCAGCAGCCAAGAGGCGGGGTATAGCAATCAGCCCCAGCATTTT. Translated, it gives CASSQEAGYSNQPQHF.

This chain uses TRBV6-4 with TRBJ1-2; possibly TRBD1 for D (5 bases). The germline CDR1 and CDR2 sequences are MRHNA and SNTAGT. V lost 4 bases and J lost 8, with 14 bases in between. The CDR3 contains 13 residues. The CDR3 nucleotides read TGTGCCAGCAGTGGGACCGGACAAGGCGGCTACACCTTC. This gives the protein CASSGTGQGGYTF.

This clonotype has a handful of counts. The chain is built from TRBV20-1 and TRBJ2-1; a weak D match, TRBD2 (6 bases). Trimming left V 3 bases short and J 3 bases short, with 9 bases between. Per the germline V gene, CDR1 is DFQATT and CDR2 is SNEGSKA (reference sequence). This CDR3 region has 13 residues. The CDR3 nucleotides are TGCAGTGCTAGTAGCGGCAACTACAATGAGCAGTTCTTC. Protein sequence: CSASSGNYNEQFF.

This clonotype was counted ten times or more. The CDR3 DNA reads TGTGCCAGCAGCTTGGCGGGTACTAGCGGGTCCAATGAGCAGTTCTTC. It translates to CASSLAGTSGSNEQFF. V gene TRBV5-4 combines with J gene TRBJ2-1; TRBD2 matches 9 bases. Unmatched junction bases numbered 7, after V lost 0 bases and J lost 6 bases. CDR1 and CDR2 (germline): SGHNT, YYREEE (reference sequence). The length of the CDR3 is 16 residues.

In its sample, this clonotype was seen many times. The V gene is TRBV13, the J gene TRBJ2-7, with D possibly being TRBD2 (6 bases). The V gene's germline CDR1 is PRHDT and CDR2 FYEKMQ (reference sequence). CDR3 length: 14 amino acids. Trimming stripped 5 bases from V and 4 bases from J, with 15 bases between. The CDR3 region is CASSVGGEVYEQYF. The DNA for the CDR3 is TGTGCCAGCAGCGTGGGAGGTGAGGTGTACGAGCAGTACTTC.

This clonotype was counted many times. V gene TRBV6-1 combines with J gene TRBJ1-1; TRBD1 matches 8 bases. With V trimmed by 6 bases and J by 2 bases, 8 bases remained unmatched. CDR1 and CDR2 from the germline V gene are MNHNS and SASEGT. The CDR3 has 15 residues. The CDR3 bases are TGTGCCAGCAGCGGACAGGGAAGAAGTAACACTGAAGCTTTCTTT. This codes for CASSGQGRSNTEAFF.

This rearrangement joins TRBV28 to TRBJ1-4; TRBD1 is a possible D gene (5 bases). The V gene's germline CDR1 is MDHEN and CDR2 SYDVKM. With 5 bases removed from V and 8 bases from J, the gap between germline ends came to 15 bases. CDR3 length equals 14 residues. The CDR3 protein is CASSNPGRDEKLFF. The CDR3 nucleotides are TGTGCCAGCAGTAACCCCGGCAGGGACGAAAAACTGTTTTTT.

This clonotype came up many times. The chain recombines TRBV5-6 with TRBJ2-3, with no clear D. The V gene's germline CDR1 is SGHDT and CDR2 YYEEEE. V shed 2 bases and J shed 6 bases, with 7 bases lying between them. The length of the CDR3 is 12 residues. CDR3 loop: CASSLIRDTQYF. CDR3 sequence (DNA): TGTGCCAGCAGCTTAATTCGCGATACGCAGTATTTT.

This clonotype was seen at least ten times. The chain links TRBV12-5 to TRBJ2-3; D unclear. V lost 6 bases, J lost 7 bases, and 14 bases lay in between. Germline loops: CDR1 LGHNT, CDR2 FRNRAP. This CDR3 is built from 13 residues. The CDR3 region has the DNA TGTGCTAGTGGCCTCCTCTATCCTAATACGCAGTATTTT. Its protein is CASGLLYPNTQYF.

This clonotype was seen at least ten times. The chain couples TRBV6-6 to TRBJ2-7; 12 bases map to TRBD2. Trimming removed 6 bases from V and 4 bases from J; junction bases left unmatched: 7. Germline lookup yields CDR1 MNHNY and CDR2 SVGAGI (reference sequence). The CDR3 is made up of 15 amino acids. This chain's CDR3 is CASSDGLAGSYEQYF. CDR3 sequence (DNA): TGTGCCAGCAGCGACGGACTAGCGGGATCGTACGAGCAGTACTTC.